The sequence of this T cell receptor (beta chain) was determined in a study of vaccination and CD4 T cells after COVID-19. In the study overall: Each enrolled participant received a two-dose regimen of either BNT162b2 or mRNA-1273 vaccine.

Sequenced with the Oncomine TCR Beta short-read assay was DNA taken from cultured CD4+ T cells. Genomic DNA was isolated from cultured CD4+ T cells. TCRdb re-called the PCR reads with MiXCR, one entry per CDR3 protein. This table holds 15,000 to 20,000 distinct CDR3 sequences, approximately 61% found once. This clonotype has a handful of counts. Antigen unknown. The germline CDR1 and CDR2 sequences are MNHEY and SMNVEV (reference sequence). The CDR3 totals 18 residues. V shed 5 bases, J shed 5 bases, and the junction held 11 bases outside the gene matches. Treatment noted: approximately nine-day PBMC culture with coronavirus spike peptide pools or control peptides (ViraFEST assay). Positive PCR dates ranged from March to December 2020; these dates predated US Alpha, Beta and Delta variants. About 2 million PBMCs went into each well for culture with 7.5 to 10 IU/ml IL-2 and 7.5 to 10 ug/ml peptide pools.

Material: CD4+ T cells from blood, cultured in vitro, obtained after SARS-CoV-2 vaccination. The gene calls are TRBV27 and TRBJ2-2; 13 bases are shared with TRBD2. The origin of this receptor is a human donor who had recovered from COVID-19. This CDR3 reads CASSGGLAGVSGTGELFF. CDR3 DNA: TGTGCCAGCAGTGGAGGACTAGCGGGAGTATCAGGGACCGGGGAGCTGTTTTTT.